One sample yielded the 27 T cell receptor beta chains listed below, sequenced in a study of blood T cell repertoires in COVID-19. Data came from immunoSEQ multiplex PCR; TCRdb stores just in-frame clones and leaves some out. The top ten clones hold less than 2.5% of a sample with about 270,000 clones, 80% to 90% of them seen once. The sample comprised PBMCs or T cells enriched from blood (not recorded which). These receptors came from a woman aged 18-29 years who had recovered from COVID-19.

The rearrangement joins TRBV5-1 to TRBJ1-1; D is undetermined. The V end was cut by 1 base, the J end by 3 bases, with 7 bases between. CDR3 length equals 13 residues. The germline gives CDR1 SGHRS, CDR2 YFSETQ. This CDR3 reads CASSLNVDTEAFF. The CDR3 DNA sequence: TGCGCCAGCAGCTTGAACGTAGACACTGAAGCTTTCTTT. The complete variable domain, with remaining parts taken from reference TRBV5-1 and TRBJ1-1, reads KAGVTQTPRYLIKTRGQQVTLSCSPISGHRSVSWYQQTPGQGLQFLFEYFSETQRNKGNFPGRFSGRQFSNSRSEMNVSTLELGDSALYLCASSLNVDTEAFFGQGTRLTVV.

Remarks on this clone: The sample holds other DNA sequences that translate to the same CDR3. The chain couples TRBV5-1 to TRBJ2-5, with D possibly matching TRBD2 (5 bases). The CDR3 length is 15 residues. Trimming removed 1 base at V and 3 bases at J, with 13 bases between. Germline V gives CDR1 SGHRS, CDR2 YFSETQ. The CDR3 DNA sequence: TGCGCCAGCAGCTTGTTTCTAGCTGGGGAAGAGACCCAGTACTTC. The encoded protein is CASSLFLAGEETQYF.

The genes are TRBV7-9 and TRBJ2-7; D may be TRBD2 (6 bases). V lost 5 bases and J 5 bases, leaving 19 bases between the germline ends. The germline V gene encodes CDR1 SEHNR and CDR2 FQNEAQ (reference sequence). The CDR3 is 15 residues long. The CDR3 reads CASSPTGRSLHEQYF. The CDR3 DNA follows: TGTGCCAGCAGCCCAACCGGGAGAAGCCTCCACGAGCAGTACTTC.

This chain links TRBV5-4 with TRBJ2-3, with 7 bases identical to TRBD2. Germline values: CDR1 SGHNT, CDR2 YYREEE (reference sequence). The CDR3 length is 14 residues. J gave up 1 base and V 6 bases, and 5 bases lay outside the gene matches. The CDR3 DNA reads as TGTGCCAGCAAGGGCGGGGGACGCACAGATACGCAGTATTTT. This gives the protein CASKGGGRTDTQYF.

The CDR3 loop reads CASSSFSNYGYTF. The CDR3 DNA reads TGCGCCAGCAGTTCCTTCTCTAACTATGGCTACACCTTC. The chain recombines TRBV5-1 with TRBJ1-2; unclear D gene. V lost 5 bases, J lost 0 bases, and 8 bases lay in between. Per germline, CDR1 SGHRS and CDR2 YFSETQ. The CDR3 runs 13 residues.

The J gene is TRBJ2-3, the V gene TRBV19, with 7 bases fitting TRBD1. Germline CDR1 reads LNHDA; CDR2 reads SQIVND (reference sequence). J lost 7 bases, V lost 3 bases, and 7 bases had no gene match. The CDR3 spans 14 residues. The CDR3 DNA reads as TGTGCCAGTAGTATGACAGGGTCTGGGAATACGCAGTATTTT. It yields the protein CASSMTGSGNTQYF. Full variable domain (remainder filled in from reference TRBV19 and TRBJ2-3): DGGITQSPKYLFRKEGQNVTLSCEQNLNHDAMYWYRQDPGQGLRLIYYSQIVNDFQKGDIAEGYSVSREKKESFPLTVTSAQKNPTAFYLCASSMTGSGNTQYFGPGTRLTVL.

CDR3 coding DNA: TGCGCCAGCAGTGAAGTCGGACAGGGGATCTGGAACACCGGGGAGCTGTTTTTT. This translates into CASSEVGQGIWNTGELFF. The chain links TRBV10-1 to TRBJ2-2, with 9 bases aligning to TRBD1. The CDR3 contains 18 residues. V shed 3 bases and J 1 base; nucleotides not matched to a gene: 9. CDR1 is WNHNN and CDR2 is SYGVQD in the germline V gene (reference sequence).

The CDR3, as DNA: TGTGCCAGCAGCGCCGCCCTACAGGGTTTTAGCACAGATACGCAGTATTTT. Protein: CASSAALQGFSTDTQYF. The V gene is TRBV9, the J gene TRBJ2-3, with a weak D call TRBD1 (6 bases). Per the germline V gene, CDR1 is SGDLS and CDR2 is YYNGEE. The CDR3 sequence is 17 residues long. Trimming took 3 bases from V and 0 from J, leaving 17 bases between them.

The rearrangement links TRBV6-5 to TRBJ2-2; 8 bases align to TRBD1. The length of the CDR3 is 13 residues. J gave up 6 bases and V 6 bases, and 3 bases lay outside the gene matches. Germline CDR1 MNHEY, CDR2 SVGAGI. The DNA for the CDR3 is TGTGCCAGCAGACCACAGGGGGCCGGGGAGCTGTTTTTT. Its protein is CASRPQGAGELFF.

V gene TRBV15 combines with J gene TRBJ1-4; 10 bases align to TRBD1. Looked up from germline, CDR1 is LNHNV and CDR2 is YYDKDF (reference sequence). This CDR3 has 14 residues. The junction had 5 bases not matched to a gene; V was cut back by 5 bases and J by 8 bases. The CDR3 DNA reads TGTGCCACCAGCTCGACAGGGGGCAGGGAAAAACTGTTTTTT. Its protein product is CATSSTGGREKLFF.

The chain has TRBV9 and TRBJ2-7, with 10 nucleotides matching TRBD2. The V gene end was trimmed by 0 bases and the J gene end by 4 bases; junction bases not matched to a gene: 4. This CDR3 region has 15 residues. In germline, CDR1 is SGDLS, CDR2 YYNGEE. The CDR3 sequence is CASSVGVTSGYEQYF. DNA of the CDR3: TGTGCCAGCAGCGTAGGTGTGACTAGCGGGTACGAGCAGTACTTC.

This clone has only one observation. The rearrangement uses TRBV11-2 and TRBJ2-5, with D tentatively TRBD1 (6 bases). Per germline, CDR1 SGHAT and CDR2 FQNNGV. The CDR3 extends over 14 amino acids. V lost 5 bases, J lost 5 bases, and 15 bases lay in between. The CDR3 protein is CASSTPQGSETQYF. DNA for the CDR3: TGTGCCAGCAGCACCCCACAGGGAAGCGAGACCCAGTACTTC.

J is TRBJ1-2 and V is TRBV29-1; D is perhaps TRBD1 (5 bases). The V gene's germline CDR1 is SQVTM and CDR2 ANQGSEA. The V end was cut by 7 bases, the J end by 5 bases, with 11 bases between. The CDR3 runs to 11 residues. CDR3 amino acids: CSGQGTYGYTF. CDR3 nucleotides: TGCAGCGGTCAGGGAACTTATGGCTACACCTTC. Full variable domain (remainder filled in from reference TRBV29-1 and TRBJ1-2): SAVISQKPSRDICQRGTSLTIQCQVDSQVTMMFWYRQQPGQSLTLIATANQGSEATYESGFVIDKFPISRPNLTFSTLTVSNMSPEDSSIYLCSGQGTYGYTFGSGTRLTVV.

In this sample, this clone turned up a few times. This chain joins TRBV5-8 and TRBJ2-1; the match to TRBD2 covers 7 bases. V was pared by 2 bases and J by 9 bases, with 14 bases of the junction left unmatched. From germline, CDR1 is SGHTS and CDR2 YDEGEE. The CDR3 runs 16 residues. CDR3 protein: CASSFESTSQVGEQFF. CDR3 coding DNA: TGTGCCAGCAGCTTCGAATCGACTAGCCAGGTGGGTGAGCAGTTCTTC.

The J gene is TRBJ1-1, the V gene TRBV11-2; TRBD1 might be the D (6 bases). The CDR3 is 17 amino acids. CDR1 and CDR2 (germline): SGHAT, FQNNGV. Trimming took off 4 bases at V and 1 base at J, with 19 bases between the two ends. CDR3 nucleotides: TGTGCCAGCAGCTCCTGGCGGGCAGGGGTCGGGAACACTGAAGCTTTCTTT. It translates to CASSSWRAGVGNTEAFF.

This chain joins TRBV7-6 and TRBJ1-1, with D possibly being TRBD1 (5 bases). The length of the CDR3 is 13 residues. Trimming removed 2 bases from V and 2 bases from J, with 6 bases in between. The germline V gene has CDR1 SGHVS and CDR2 FNYEAQ. In DNA form, the CDR3 reads TGTGCCAGCAGCTTACAGGGCAACACTGAAGCTTTCTTT. Its translation: CASSLQGNTEAFF.

The chain is built from TRBV3-1 (or the pseudogene TRBV3-2) and TRBJ2-5, with unresolved D. There are 14 residues in the CDR3. V dropped 6 bases and J dropped 1 base, with 12 bases sitting between them. From germline, CDR1 is LGHDT and CDR2 YNNKEL (reference sequence). The CDR3 loop reads CASRNEWSQETQYF. CDR3 DNA sequence: TGTGCCAGCAGAAACGAGTGGTCCCAAGAGACCCAGTACTTC.

The J gene is TRBJ1-2, the V gene TRBV10-2; 9 bases map to TRBD1. Trimming took 3 bases from V and 8 from J; bases not matched to a gene: 10. The CDR3 extends over 15 amino acids. CDR1 WSHSY and CDR2 SAAADI come from the germline V gene. This chain's CDR3 is CASSDAQGQGRGYTF. DNA for the CDR3: TGCGCCAGCAGTGACGCTCAGGGACAGGGTCGCGGCTACACCTTC.

The J gene is TRBJ1-5, the V gene TRBV28; no definite D call. CDR1 is MDHEN and CDR2 is SYDVKM in the germline V gene. The CDR3 covers 16 residues. Deletions cut 5 bases from V and 2 bases from J, with 16 bases between. The CDR3 bases are TGTGCCAGCAGTACCCTCCCGGGGTTCGGCAATCAGCCCCAGCATTTT. Its protein product is CASSTLPGFGNQPQHF.

The chain combines TRBV3-1 (or the pseudogene TRBV3-2) with TRBJ1-1, with TRBD1 as a possible D gene (6 bases). Between the trimmed V and J ends, which lost 0 bases and 3 bases, there was a span of 11 bases. Germline CDR1 and CDR2: LGHDT and YNNKEL (reference sequence). The CDR3 is 15 residues long. The CDR3 here is CASSQDGGADTEAFF. The DNA for the CDR3 is TGTGCCAGCAGCCAAGATGGGGGGGCGGACACTGAAGCTTTCTTT.

This chain links TRBV18 with TRBJ2-3; D may be TRBD2 (6 bases). Germline V CDR1 and CDR2: KGHSH, LQKENI. V was clipped by 3 bases and J by 2 bases, with 12 bases between them. This CDR3 comprises 15 residues. The DNA of the CDR3 is TGTGCCAGCTCACCTTCGGGGGATTACACAGATACGCAGTATTTT. Amino acid sequence: CASSPSGDYTDTQYF.

This clone has a single count. The same CDR3 can be traced to other DNA sequences in this sample. The chain employs TRBV6-5 and TRBJ2-7, with 8 bases fitting TRBD1. Germline V CDR1 and CDR2: MNHEY, SVGAGI. The length of the CDR3 is 14 residues. The V segment lost 5 bases and the J segment 1 base; nucleotides outside the gene matches: 4. CDR3 sequence (DNA): TGTGCCAGCAGTAGACAGGGGAAGTCCTACGAGCAGTACTTC. This translates into CASSRQGKSYEQYF.

The CDR3 reads CAISEEGHSNYGYTF. The CDR3 DNA reads TGTGCCATCAGTGAAGAGGGACACAGTAACTATGGCTACACCTTC. J is TRBJ1-2 and V is TRBV10-3; TRBD1 might be the D (6 bases). Looked up from germline, CDR1 is ENHRY and CDR2 is SYGVKD. The CDR3 runs 15 residues. V lost 3 bases and J 1 base, leaving 12 bases between the germline ends.

The chain has TRBV6-5 and TRBJ1-3; a weak D match, TRBD1 (5 bases). Germline V CDR1 and CDR2: MNHEY, SVGAGI. Deletions cut 0 bases from V and 9 bases from J, with 9 bases between. The CDR3 is 13 residues long. In DNA form, the CDR3 reads TGTGCCAGCAGTTACTCTCTTGGGGCCACCATATATTTT. This encodes CASSYSLGATIYF.

This clone was counted once. The genes are TRBV27 and TRBJ2-5; 8 bases agree with TRBD1. This CDR3 comprises 13 residues. Germline CDR1 is MNHEY and CDR2 is SMNVEV (reference sequence). The V segment lost 6 bases and the J segment 7 bases; nucleotides outside the gene matches: 7. The CDR3: CASRRTGTGTQYF. CDR3 DNA: TGTGCCAGCAGGCGGACCGGGACAGGGACCCAGTACTTC.

V is TRBV6-5 and J is TRBJ2-7; possibly TRBD2 for D (5 bases). The CDR3 contains 14 residues. The V gene's germline CDR1 is MNHEY and CDR2 SVGAGI. With 2 bases removed from V and 0 bases from J, the gap between germline ends came to 8 bases. CDR3 sequence: CASSYAGISYEQYF. CDR3 coding DNA: TGTGCCAGCAGTTACGCCGGGATCTCCTACGAGCAGTACTTC.

The chain is built from TRBV7-9 and TRBJ2-3; 7 nucleotides line up with TRBD2. V lost 1 base, J lost 5 bases, and 3 bases stayed unmatched. Per the germline V gene, CDR1 is SEHNR and CDR2 is FQNEAQ (reference sequence). This CDR3 region has 14 residues. CDR3 nucleotide sequence: TGTGCCAGCAGCTTAGGTGGGGAGGGAGATACGCAGTATTTT. Translating gives CASSLGGEGDTQYF. Using reference TRBV7-9 and TRBJ2-3 for the parts outside the CDR3, the full variable domain is DTGVSQNPRHKITKRGQNVTFRCDPISEHNRLYWYRQTLGQGPEFLTYFQNEAQLEKSRLLSDRFSAERPKGSFSTLEIQRTEQGDSAMYLCASSLGGEGDTQYFGPGTRLTVL.